The T cell receptor (beta chain) described here comes from a study of blood T cell repertoires in COVID-19. Study as a whole: From T cells, B-cell-depleted T cells, or PBMCs came the material, which was cDNA or gDNA.

In the authors' methods: From reference gene primer amplification, estimates of nucleated cell counts were derived. Sequencing used immunoSEQ multiplex PCR; TCRdb keeps in-frame clones, though not all of them. Clone size and the V and J calls come from that table; the DNA yielded D and trimming. Among more than 55,000 clones listed, about nine tenths were seen once. The V end was cut by 7 bases, the J end by 7 bases, with 19 bases between. The CDR3 covers 15 residues. CDR1 is ENHRY, CDR2 SYGVKD, per germline. This TCR was recovered from a human donor with active COVID-19. The donor label of this sample is uncertain. What was sequenced was peripheral blood. This chain links TRBV10-3 with TRBJ2-2; no clear D. The CDR3 DNA reads TGTGCCATCACCCCTGCCGGGTCTCGAGGCGGGGAGCTGTTTTTT. Protein product: CAITPAGSRGGELFF.